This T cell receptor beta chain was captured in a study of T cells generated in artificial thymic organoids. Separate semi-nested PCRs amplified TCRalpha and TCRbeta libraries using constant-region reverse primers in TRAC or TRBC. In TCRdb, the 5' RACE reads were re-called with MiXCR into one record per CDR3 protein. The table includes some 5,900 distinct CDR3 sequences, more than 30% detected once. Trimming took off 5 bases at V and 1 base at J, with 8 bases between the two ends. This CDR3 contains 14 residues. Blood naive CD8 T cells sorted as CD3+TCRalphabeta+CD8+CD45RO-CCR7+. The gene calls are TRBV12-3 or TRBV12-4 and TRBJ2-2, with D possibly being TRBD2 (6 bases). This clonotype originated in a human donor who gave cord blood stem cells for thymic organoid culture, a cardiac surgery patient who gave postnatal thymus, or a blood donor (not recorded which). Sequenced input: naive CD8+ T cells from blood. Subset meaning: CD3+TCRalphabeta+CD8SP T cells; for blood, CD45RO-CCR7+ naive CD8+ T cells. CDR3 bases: TGTGCCAGCAGTATCGGGGGGAACACCGGGGAGCTGTTTTTT. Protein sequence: CASSIGGNTGELFF.